The clone carrying this T cell receptor (beta chain) has more than one count but fewer than ten. What it recognizes is unknown. One junction end does not reproduce the germline sequence, and a read error may be involved. The CDR3 length is 14 residues. CDR1 SEHNR and CDR2 FQNEAQ come from the germline V gene (reference sequence). Amplified regions were TCR beta CDR3 sequences from RNA transcripts. Researchers ran a first-round RT-PCR on the TCR CDR3 using the HTBI primer set. From the multiplex PCR reads, TCRdb called clonotypes with MiXCR, one entry per CDR3 protein. The profile shows 660,000 or so distinct CDR3 sequences, nearly 45% of them singletons. The record originates from a study of T cells in Graves' hyperthyroidism and ophthalmopathy. Study-wide points: Appearing also in blood were most of the thyroid clonotypes expanded above 0.001.

Specimen: peripheral blood or thyroid tissue (not recorded which). V and J are TRBV7-9 and TRBJ1-5; D remains ambiguous. The sequence came from an adult man with Graves' disease, either hyperthyroidism or ophthalmopathy (not recorded which). The CDR3 nucleotides are TGCGCCAGCAGCCCGACCGACATTGCTTGGCCCCAGCATTTT. Translation gives CASSPTDIAWPQHF.